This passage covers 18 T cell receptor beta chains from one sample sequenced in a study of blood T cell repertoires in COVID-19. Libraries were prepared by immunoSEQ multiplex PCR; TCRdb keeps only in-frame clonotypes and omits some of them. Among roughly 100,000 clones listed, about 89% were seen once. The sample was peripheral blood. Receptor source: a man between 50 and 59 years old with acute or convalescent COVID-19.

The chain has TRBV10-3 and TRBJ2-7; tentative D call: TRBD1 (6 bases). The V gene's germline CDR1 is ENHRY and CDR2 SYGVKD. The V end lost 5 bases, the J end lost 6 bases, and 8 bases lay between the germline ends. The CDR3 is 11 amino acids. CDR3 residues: CAISTGFEQYF. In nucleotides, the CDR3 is TGTGCCATCAGTACAGGGTTCGAGCAGTACTTC.

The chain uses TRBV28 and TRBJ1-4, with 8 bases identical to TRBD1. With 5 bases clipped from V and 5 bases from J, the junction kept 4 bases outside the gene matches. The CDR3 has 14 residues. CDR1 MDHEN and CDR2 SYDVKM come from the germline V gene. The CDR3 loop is CASSRQGRNEKLFF. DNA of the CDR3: TGTGCCAGCAGTAGACAGGGGCGCAATGAAAAACTGTTTTTT.

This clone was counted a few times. CDR3 sequence: CASSRQGNYGYTF. The CDR3 nucleotides are TGTGCCAGCAGCCGACAGGGAAACTATGGCTACACCTTC. This chain links TRBV28 with TRBJ1-2; TRBD1 matches 7 bases. The CDR3 length is 13 residues. Germline CDR1 reads MDHEN; CDR2 reads SYDVKM. J gave up 2 bases and V 6 bases, and 3 bases lay outside the gene matches.

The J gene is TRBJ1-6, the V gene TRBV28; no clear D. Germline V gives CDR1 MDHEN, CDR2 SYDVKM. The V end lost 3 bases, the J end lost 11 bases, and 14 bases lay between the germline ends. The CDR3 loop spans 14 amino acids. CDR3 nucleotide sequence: TGTGCCAGCAGTTTCATCGGAGGGCGGGCACCCCTCCACTTT. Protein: CASSFIGGRAPLHF. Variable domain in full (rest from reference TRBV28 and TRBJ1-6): DVKVTQSSRYLVKRTGEKVFLECVQDMDHENMFWYRQDPGLGLRLIYFSYDVKMKEKGDIPEGYSVSREKKERFSLILESASTNQTSMYLCASSFIGGRAPLHFGNGTRLTVT.

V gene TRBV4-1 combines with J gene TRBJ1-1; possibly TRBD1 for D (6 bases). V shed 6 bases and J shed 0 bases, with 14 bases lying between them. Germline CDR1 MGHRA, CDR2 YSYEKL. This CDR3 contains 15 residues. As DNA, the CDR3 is TGCGCCAGCAGAAGTCCCGGGACACTGAACACTGAAGCTTTCTTT. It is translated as CASRSPGTLNTEAFF.

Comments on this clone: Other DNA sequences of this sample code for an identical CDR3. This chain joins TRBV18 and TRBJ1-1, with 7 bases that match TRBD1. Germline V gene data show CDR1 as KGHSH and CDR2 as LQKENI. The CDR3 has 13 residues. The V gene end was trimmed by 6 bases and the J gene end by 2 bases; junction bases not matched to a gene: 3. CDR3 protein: CASSSGGNTEAFF. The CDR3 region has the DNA TGTGCCAGCTCGTCAGGGGGTAACACTGAAGCTTTCTTT.

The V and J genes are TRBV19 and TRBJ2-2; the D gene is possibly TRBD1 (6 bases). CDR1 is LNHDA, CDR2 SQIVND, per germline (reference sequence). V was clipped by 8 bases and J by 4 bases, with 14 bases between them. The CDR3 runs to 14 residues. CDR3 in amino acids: CASLNVGGTGELFF. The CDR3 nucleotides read TGTGCCAGTCTTAATGTAGGGGGCACCGGGGAGCTGTTTTTT.

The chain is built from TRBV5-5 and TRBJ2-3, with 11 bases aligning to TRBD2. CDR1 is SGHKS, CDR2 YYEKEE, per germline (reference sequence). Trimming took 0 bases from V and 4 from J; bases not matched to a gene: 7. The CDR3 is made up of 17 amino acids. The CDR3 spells CASSLGLAGNVADTQYF. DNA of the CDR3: TGTGCCAGCAGCTTGGGACTAGCGGGAAATGTAGCAGATACGCAGTATTTT.

The CDR3 DNA reads TGTGCCTGGAGTGTAGGGGACAGGGACACCGGGGAGCTGTTTTTT. Translating it yields CAWSVGDRDTGELFF. V gene TRBV30 combines with J gene TRBJ2-2; TRBD1 matches 9 bases. This CDR3 has 15 residues. Germline V gene lookup returns CDR1 GTSNPN and CDR2 SVGIG (reference sequence). V shed 0 bases and J 3 bases; nucleotides not matched to a gene: 2.

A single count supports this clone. CDR3 bases: TGTGCCAGTAGGAGAAGCCGAGCTAACTATGGCTACACCTTC. It encodes CASRRSRANYGYTF. The chain combines TRBV19 with TRBJ1-2, with unresolved D. V dropped 6 bases and J dropped 0 bases, with 11 bases sitting between them. CDR3 length: 14 amino acids. Looked up from germline, CDR1 is LNHDA and CDR2 is SQIVND (reference sequence).

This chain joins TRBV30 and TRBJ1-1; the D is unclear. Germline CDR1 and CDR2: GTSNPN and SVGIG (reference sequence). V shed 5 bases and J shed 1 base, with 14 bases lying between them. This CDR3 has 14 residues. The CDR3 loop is CAWVPGLSNTEAFF. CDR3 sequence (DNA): TGTGCCTGGGTACCCGGGTTATCGAACACTGAAGCTTTCTTT. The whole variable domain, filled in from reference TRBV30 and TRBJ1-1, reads SQTIHQWPATLVQPVGSPLSLECTVEGTSNPNLYWYRQAAGRGLQLLFYSVGIGQISSEVPQNLSASRPQDRQFILSSKKLLLSDSGFYLCAWVPGLSNTEAFFGQGTRLTVV.

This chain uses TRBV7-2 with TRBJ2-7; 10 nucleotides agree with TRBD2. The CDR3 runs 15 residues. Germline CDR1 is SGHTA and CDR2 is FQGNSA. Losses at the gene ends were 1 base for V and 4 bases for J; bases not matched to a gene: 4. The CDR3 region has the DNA TGTGCCAGCAGCTTAGGTCCTAGCGGGAGTTACGAGCAGTACTTC. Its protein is CASSLGPSGSYEQYF.

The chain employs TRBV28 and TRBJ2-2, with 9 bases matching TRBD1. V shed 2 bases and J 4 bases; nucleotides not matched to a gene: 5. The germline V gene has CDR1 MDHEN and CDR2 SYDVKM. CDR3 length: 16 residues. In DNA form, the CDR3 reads TGTGCCAGCAGTTTACCAACAGGGGGCATCACCGGGGAGCTGTTTTTT. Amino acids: CASSLPTGGITGELFF.

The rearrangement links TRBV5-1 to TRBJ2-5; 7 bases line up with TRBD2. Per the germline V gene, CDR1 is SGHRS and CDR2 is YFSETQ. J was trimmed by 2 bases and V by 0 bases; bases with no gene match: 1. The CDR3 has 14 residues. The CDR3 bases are TGCGCCAGCAGCTTGGGACTAGCACAAGAGACCCAGTACTTC. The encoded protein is CASSLGLAQETQYF.

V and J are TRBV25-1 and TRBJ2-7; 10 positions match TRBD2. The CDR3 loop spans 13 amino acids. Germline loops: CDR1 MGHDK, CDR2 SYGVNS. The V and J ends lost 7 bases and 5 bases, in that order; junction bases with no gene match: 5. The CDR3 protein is CASIQREGNEQYF. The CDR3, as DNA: TGTGCCAGCATCCAGCGGGAGGGAAACGAGCAGTACTTC.

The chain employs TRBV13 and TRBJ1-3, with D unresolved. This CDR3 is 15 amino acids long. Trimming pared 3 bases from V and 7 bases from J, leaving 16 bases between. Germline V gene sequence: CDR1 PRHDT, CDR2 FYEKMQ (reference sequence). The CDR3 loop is CASSFGKLAGNTIYF. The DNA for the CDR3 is TGTGCCAGCAGCTTTGGGAAATTGGCGGGGAACACCATATATTTT.

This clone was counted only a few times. CDR3 loop: CASSFHSETQYF. DNA for the CDR3: TGTGCCAGCAGTTTCCATTCAGAGACCCAGTACTTC. The chain combines TRBV12-3 or TRBV12-4 with TRBJ2-5; D ambiguous. This CDR3 contains 12 residues. V shed 3 bases and J shed 4 bases, with 6 bases lying between them.

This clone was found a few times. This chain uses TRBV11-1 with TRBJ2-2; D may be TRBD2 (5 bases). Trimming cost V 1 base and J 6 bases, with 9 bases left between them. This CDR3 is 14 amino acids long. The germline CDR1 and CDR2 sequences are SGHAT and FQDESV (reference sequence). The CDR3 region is CASSLVRGSGELFF. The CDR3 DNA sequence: TGTGCCAGCAGCTTAGTTCGGGGTTCCGGGGAGCTGTTTTTT.